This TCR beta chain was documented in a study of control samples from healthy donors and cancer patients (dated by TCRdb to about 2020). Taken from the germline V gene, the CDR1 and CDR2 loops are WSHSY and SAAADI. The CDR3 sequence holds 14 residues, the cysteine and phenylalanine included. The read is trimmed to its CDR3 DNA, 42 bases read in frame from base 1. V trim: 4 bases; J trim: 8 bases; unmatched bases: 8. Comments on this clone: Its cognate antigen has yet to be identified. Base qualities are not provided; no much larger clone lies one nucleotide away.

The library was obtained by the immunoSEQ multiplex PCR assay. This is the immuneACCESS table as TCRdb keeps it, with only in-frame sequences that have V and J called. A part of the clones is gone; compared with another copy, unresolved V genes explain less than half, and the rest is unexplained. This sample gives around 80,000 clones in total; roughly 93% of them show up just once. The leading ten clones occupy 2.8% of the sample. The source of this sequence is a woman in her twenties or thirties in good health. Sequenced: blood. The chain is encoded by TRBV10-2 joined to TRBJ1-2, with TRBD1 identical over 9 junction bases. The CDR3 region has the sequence CASSGGTGSRGYTF. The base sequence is TGCGCCAGCAGTGGAGGGACAGGGTCGCGCGGCTACACCTTC.